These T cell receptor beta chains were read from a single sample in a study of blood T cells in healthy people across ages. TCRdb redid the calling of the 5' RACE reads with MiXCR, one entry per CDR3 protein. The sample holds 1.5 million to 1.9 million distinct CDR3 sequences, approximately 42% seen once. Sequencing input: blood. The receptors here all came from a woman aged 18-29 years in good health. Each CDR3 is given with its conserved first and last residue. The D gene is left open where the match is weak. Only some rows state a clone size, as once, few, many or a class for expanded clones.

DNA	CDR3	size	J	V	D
TGTGCCAGCAGTGAGTGGGGCGGGGATCCTAGCACAGATACGCAGTATTTT	CASSEWGGDPSTDTQYF	many	TRBJ2-3	TRBV6-1	-
TGTGCCAACAGAACCGGGACAATATCATACGAGCAGTACTTC	CANRTGTISYEQYF	-	TRBJ2-7	TRBV27	-
TGCAGTGCTAGTTCGGGGGGCGCAAGCTATGGCTACACCTTC	CSASSGGASYGYTF	few	TRBJ1-2	TRBV20-1	-
TGCAGTGCAATCGACAGGGGACAGCCCCAGCATTTT	CSAIDRGQPQHF	-	TRBJ1-5	TRBV20-1	TRBD1
TGTGCCAGCAGGGACCCAAACGTATACGAGCAGTACTTC	CASRDPNVYEQYF	-	TRBJ2-7	TRBV2	-
TGTGCCAGCAGCTTAGAACACAGCAAGAACTATGGCTACACCTTC	CASSLEHSKNYGYTF	once	TRBJ1-2	TRBV7-2	-
TGTGCCAGCAGTGCTCGGGAGCTAAGGGAGACCCAGTACTTC	CASSARELRETQYF	-	TRBJ2-5	TRBV27	-
TGTGCCTGGAGTGTACTCGGTGGGAATCCGCAGTGTTTT	CAWSVLGGNPQCF	-	TRBJ2-3	TRBV30	-
TGTGCCAGCAGCCAAGATCCCCAAAGGGTTGGGCAAGAGACCCAGTACTTC	CASSQDPQRVGQETQYF	-	TRBJ2-5	TRBV3-1	-
TGTGCCATCAGGGACCCGGACTATCGGAGCACAGATACGCAGTATTTT	CAIRDPDYRSTDTQYF	-	TRBJ2-3	TRBV10-3	-
TGCAGCGTTCGGACACGACTGACCTACAATGAGCAGTTCTTC	CSVRTRLTYNEQFF	-	TRBJ2-1	TRBV29-1	-
TGCAGCGTGACTACACAGGGAGGTGGCTACACCTTC	CSVTTQGGGYTF	-	TRBJ1-2	TRBV29-1	-
TGTGCCAGCAGCCGGATAGGGGCGGGATCCTCCTACGAGCAGTACTTC	CASSRIGAGSSYEQYF	few	TRBJ2-7	TRBV5-4	-
TGTGCCACCAGCAGAGGGGGAGGGACTAATGAAAAACTGTTTTTT	CATSRGGGTNEKLFF	few	TRBJ1-4	TRBV15	-
TGTGCCAGCAGCTTAGTCTCGGTTAGCTCCTACAATGGGCAGTTCTTC	CASSLVSVSSYNGQFF	-	TRBJ2-1	TRBV7-9	-
TGTGCCAGCAGCTTAGTAGGAGGACAGGTCCGATGGGACCACGAGCAGTACTTC	CASSLVGGQVRWDHEQYF	-	TRBJ2-7	TRBV7-9	TRBD1
TGTGCCAGCAGTGTGACAGGGGACGTCGAGGACACCATATATTTT	CASSVTGDVEDTIYF	-	TRBJ1-3	TRBV25-1	TRBD1
TGTGCCAGCAGCTTGGGCGGGGGGTACGCCGGGGAGCTGTTTTTT	CASSLGGGYAGELFF	-	TRBJ2-2	TRBV7-2	TRBD2
TGTGCCAGCAGCTTAGAAACGAGAGGGACAGATACGCAGTATTTT	CASSLETRGTDTQYF	few	TRBJ2-3	TRBV7-8	-
TGTGCCAGCAGTCCCGGTTCGAATAGACAGGGGCAGTACTTC	CASSPGSNRQGQYF	-	TRBJ2-7	TRBV28	TRBD1
TGTGCCAGCAGGCAGGGGGTAGCTAACTATGGCTACACCTTC	CASRQGVANYGYTF	-	TRBJ1-2	TRBV2	TRBD1
TGTGCCAGCAGGGCAGGGGTGTCGGATACGCAGTATTTT	CASRAGVSDTQYF	-	TRBJ2-3	TRBV7-2	-
TGTGCCAGCAGTCGTGGGCTAGCGGAGTGGGGTTACGAGCAGTTCTTC	CASSRGLAEWGYEQFF	-	TRBJ2-1	TRBV27	TRBD2